What follows are 8 T cell receptor beta chains derived from one specimen sequenced in a study of post-analysis software for immune sequencing data. Each TCR beta cDNA library carried unique molecular identifiers. One entry per CDR3 protein, called by TCRdb with MiXCR from the PCR reads. Of hundreds of thousands of distinct CDR3 sequences listed, around 47% are singletons. The antigens these receptors bind are not known. Points from the study as a whole: In patients, roughly 5 TRBV segments were more frequent than in controls, with TRBV5-6, TRBV5-1 and TRBV20-1 among them.

Material for sequencing was blood. These receptors all stem from a girl aged 5-17 years with multiple sclerosis.

The V and J genes are TRBV11-1 and TRBJ2-1; TRBD2 agrees at 13 bases. The assigned J gene may be wrong: the sequence end matches TRBJ2-7 better. CDR3 size: 18 residues. Per germline, CDR1 SGHAT and CDR2 FQDESV (reference sequence). The CDR3 reads CASSFGLAGDRRTYEQYF. In DNA, the CDR3 is TGTGCCAGCAGCTTCGGACTAGCGGGAGATCGTCGGACCTACGAGCAGTACTTC.

The V call is TRBV5-1, the J call TRBJ2-7, with 7 bases that match TRBD1. CDR3 size: 13 residues. Looked up from germline, CDR1 is SGHRS and CDR2 is YFSETQ. With 6 bases clipped from V and 5 bases from J, the junction kept 8 bases outside the gene matches. The CDR3 nucleotides are TGCGCCAGCACCCAGGGGGATTCGGACGAGCAGTACTTC. This translates into CASTQGDSDEQYF.

This chain links TRBV4-1 with TRBJ2-5, with a tentative D call TRBD1 (5 bases). Judging by the DNA end, TRBJ2-7 fits better; the J call may be wrong. Germline CDR1 and CDR2: MGHRA and YSYEKL. This CDR3 comprises 15 residues. The CDR3 loop reads CASSQDDRGGYEQYF. For the CDR3, the DNA is TGCGCCAGCAGCCAAGACGACAGAGGCGGCTACGAGCAGTACTTC.

The chain employs TRBV5-1 and TRBJ2-1; unclear D gene. In germline, CDR1 is SGHRS, CDR2 YFSETQ. V was cut by 1 base and J by 5 bases, with 7 bases left in between. CDR3 length: 13 residues. The CDR3 loop reads CASSLRVDNEQFF. The DNA of the CDR3 is TGCGCCAGCAGCTTGAGGGTAGACAATGAGCAGTTCTTC.

This sequence joins TRBV20-1 and TRBJ2-5; perhaps TRBD2 as D (6 bases). The CDR3 is made up of 15 amino acids. The V gene lost 3 bases and the J gene lost 1 base, with 15 bases spanning the gap. Germline CDR1 DFQATT, CDR2 SNEGSKA (reference sequence). The CDR3 reads CSASGDSFTQETQYF. As DNA, the CDR3 is TGCAGTGCTAGCGGGGACTCGTTCACCCAAGAGACCCAGTACTTC.

The V call is TRBV7-8, the J call TRBJ2-1, with D possibly TRBD2 on 6 matching bases. Germline values: CDR1 SGHVS, CDR2 FQNEAQ. The germline V and J ends were trimmed by 1 base and 1 base, with 17 bases remaining between them. This CDR3 has 18 residues. The CDR3 sequence: CASSLGGGGASSYNEQFF. The CDR3 coding sequence is TGTGCCAGCAGCTTAGGGGGCGGCGGGGCGTCATCCTACAATGAGCAGTTCTTC.

The chain employs TRBV20-1 and TRBJ2-5, with 11 bases that match TRBD1. The J call is in doubt because the DNA end fits TRBJ2-7 better. Germline V gives CDR1 DFQATT, CDR2 SNEGSKA (reference sequence). The CDR3 totals 15 residues. CDR3 in amino acids: CSARRTGGPANEQYF. As DNA, the CDR3 is TGCAGTGCTAGACGGACAGGGGGCCCCGCCAACGAGCAGTACTTC.

The chain carries TRBV3-1 and TRBJ2-3; 8 bases agree with TRBD1. CDR1 and CDR2 from the germline V gene are LGHDT and YNNKEL (reference sequence). The CDR3 consists of 18 residues. V lost 2 bases, J lost 2 bases, and 12 bases stayed unmatched. The CDR3 loop is CASSQYSQTGASTDTQYF. In DNA form, the CDR3 reads TGTGCCAGCAGCCAATATTCCCAGACAGGGGCTTCCACAGATACGCAGTATTTT.